These 16 T cell receptor beta chains came from one sample sequenced in a study of T cell responses to AZD1222 COVID-19 vaccine. TCRdb's table, derived via immunoSEQ multiplex PCR, lists solely in-frame clones and lacks some. Here the sample spans 150,000 to 200,000 clones, approximately 94% being singletons. The sample here was peripheral blood, taken 28 days after the second AZD1222 dose. The receptor set was obtained from an adult who received the AZD1222 COVID-19 vaccine.

This sequence joins TRBV6-5 and TRBJ2-1; 8 bases match TRBD1. The CDR3 contains 13 residues. Germline V CDR1 and CDR2: MNHEY, SVGAGI. Unmatched junction bases numbered 7, after V lost 6 bases and J lost 9 bases. In nucleotides, the CDR3 is TGTGCCAGCAGACCCCAGGGGGCGGGTGAGCAGTTCTTC. This translates into CASRPQGAGEQFF.

V gene TRBV28 combines with J gene TRBJ2-7; 8 nucleotides align to TRBD2. Germline CDR1 MDHEN, CDR2 SYDVKM. With 7 bases clipped from V and 3 bases from J, the junction kept 11 bases outside the gene matches. This CDR3 has 15 residues. The chain's CDR3 is CASTPRGSGIYEQYF. The CDR3 DNA is TGTGCCAGCACCCCCAGAGGTAGCGGGATCTACGAGCAGTACTTC.

The genes are TRBV6-5 and TRBJ2-7; tentatively, D is TRBD1 (5 bases). CDR1 MNHEY and CDR2 SVGAGI come from the germline V gene. Between the trimmed V and J ends, which lost 5 bases and 1 base, there was a span of 9 bases. The CDR3 spans 13 residues. The CDR3 reads CASSSDSSYEQYF. CDR3 DNA: TGTGCCAGCAGTAGCGACAGTTCCTACGAGCAGTACTTC.

In regard to this clone: The CDR3 ends on some other residue instead of the conserved phenylalanine or tryptophan, so this is likely a read error. The limits of the CDR3 on the DNA are not certain, so only TCRdb's listed CDR3 is given. This sequence joins TRBV21-1 and TRBJ1-5. TRBV21-1 is given as a pseudogene. The CDR3 has 9 amino acids, counting both end residues. CDR3: CASSKRWVV.

This rearrangement joins TRBV7-6 to TRBJ1-6; D remains ambiguous. V lost 4 bases and J lost 10, with 20 bases in between. From germline, CDR1 is SGHVS and CDR2 FNYEAQ. The CDR3 extends over 16 amino acids. CDR3 in amino acids: CASSYREWGTQSPLHF. CDR3 nucleotides: TGTGCCAGCAGCTATAGGGAGTGGGGTACGCAATCACCCCTCCACTTT.

This CDR3 is CASSFGPTNEQFF. CDR3 bases: TGTGCCAGTAGTTTCGGTCCAACCAATGAGCAGTTCTTC. The chain combines TRBV19 with TRBJ2-1; D not certain. The CDR3 is 13 residues long. The V and J ends lost 5 bases and 6 bases respectively, with 11 bases between them. Germline V CDR1 and CDR2: LNHDA, SQIVND (reference sequence).

The chain couples TRBV28 to TRBJ1-5, with 8 nucleotides matching TRBD1. In germline, CDR1 is MDHEN, CDR2 SYDVKM. The CDR3 has 16 residues. Losses at the gene ends were 0 bases for V and 6 bases for J; bases not matched to a gene: 7. The CDR3: CASSLWGQGAVQPQHF. CDR3 coding DNA: TGTGCCAGCAGTTTATGGGGGCAGGGGGCTGTTCAGCCCCAGCATTTT.

V gene TRBV13 combines with J gene TRBJ2-5; D unclear. Germline assignment: CDR1 PRHDT and CDR2 FYEKMQ (reference sequence). The germline V and J ends were trimmed by 2 bases and 3 bases, with 10 bases remaining between them. The length of the CDR3 is 14 residues. CDR3 coding DNA: TGTGCCAGCAGCTTATTTCGACACGAAGAGACCCAGTACTTC. As protein: CASSLFRHEETQYF. Full variable domain (remainder filled in from reference TRBV13 and TRBJ2-5): AAGVIQSPRHLIKEKRETATLKCYPIPRHDTVYWYQQGPGQDPQFLISFYEKMQSDKGSIPDRFSAQQFSDYHSELNMSSLELGDSALYFCASSLFRHEETQYFGPGTRLLVL.

The rearrangement joins TRBV30 to TRBJ2-2; unclear D gene. V was cut by 5 bases and J by 6 bases, with 10 bases left in between. The CDR3 is 12 residues long. Germline V gene data show CDR1 as GTSNPN and CDR2 as SVGIG (reference sequence). The CDR3 nucleotides read TGTGCCTGGGAAAGAGGACCCGGGGAGCTGTTTTTT. Its protein product is CAWERGPGELFF.

The rearrangement links TRBV10-3 to TRBJ2-2; possible D gene TRBD1, 6 bases. This CDR3 contains 15 residues. CDR1 ENHRY and CDR2 SYGVKD come from the germline V gene. The ends were cut back, 6 bases at V and 3 bases at J, with 14 bases in the middle. CDR3 coding DNA: TGTGCCATCAGGGACTCCGGGACACACACCGGGGAGCTGTTTTTT. This codes for CAIRDSGTHTGELFF.

CDR3 coding DNA: TGTGCCAGCAGCCAAGATGTAAATGTCGTTGGGGCTAGGGCTTTCTTT. Translation gives CASSQDVNVVGARAFF. The V and J genes are TRBV4-2 and TRBJ1-1; D perhaps matches TRBD1 (5 bases). This CDR3 comprises 16 residues. Germline assignment: CDR1 LGHNA and CDR2 YNFKEQ. V lost 0 bases to trimming and J lost 11 bases, with 22 bases between them.

The chain combines TRBV2 with TRBJ2-5; 7 bases fit TRBD2. The CDR3 runs 15 residues. Germline V gives CDR1 SNHLY, CDR2 FYNNEI. The J segment lost 5 bases and the V segment lost 3 bases, leaving 9 bases of the junction unmatched. DNA for the CDR3: TGTGCCAGCAGTGAGGGACGCGGGAGAAGGGAGACCCAGTACTTC. Translation gives CASSEGRGRRETQYF.

This clone was seen only a few times. The chain carries TRBV29-1 and TRBJ2-7; possibly TRBD2 for D (5 bases). CDR3 length equals 13 residues. V gave up 7 bases and J gave up 4 bases, with 17 bases separating them. From germline, CDR1 is SQVTM and CDR2 ANQGSEA. This CDR3 reads CSAGMGSEYEQYF. The CDR3 region has the DNA TGCAGCGCCGGAATGGGGAGCGAGTACGAGCAGTACTTC.

V and J are TRBV28 and TRBJ1-5; 9 nucleotides agree with TRBD1. The CDR3 covers 15 residues. CDR1 and CDR2 from the germline V gene are MDHEN and SYDVKM. Trimming removed 6 bases from V and 7 bases from J; junction bases left unmatched: 10. CDR3: CASSAPDRGGQPQHF. CDR3 DNA: TGTGCCAGCAGCGCTCCGGACAGGGGCGGCCAGCCCCAGCATTTT.

The chain uses TRBV6-5 and TRBJ2-1; D not resolved. The germline gives CDR1 MNHEY, CDR2 SVGAGI. V lost 8 bases, J lost 4 bases, and 6 bases lay in between. CDR3 size: 11 residues. The DNA of the CDR3 is TGTGCCAGCTTCAGATACAATGAGCAGTTCTTC. As protein: CASFRYNEQFF.

This clone was seen only once. This chain connects TRBV6-4 to TRBJ2-5; 7 bases are shared with TRBD1. CDR1 and CDR2 (germline): MRHNA, SNTAGT. This CDR3 has 14 residues. Trimming took 7 bases from V and 4 from J; bases not matched to a gene: 9. CDR3 protein: CASTRTGRGETQYF. Written as DNA, the CDR3 is TGTGCCAGCACCAGGACAGGCCGAGGAGAGACCCAGTACTTC.